This is a list of T cell receptor beta chains from one sample in a study of cytomegalovirus exposure and HLA in healthy donors. Using immunoSEQ multiplex PCR, the repertoire was profiled, and TCRdb retains in-frame clones only, with some absent. The sample table sets out some 200,000 clones. The sample was PBMCs. The receptors were sampled from a boy between 10 and 17 years old in good health and CMV-seronegative. CDR3s include the opening cysteine and the closing phenylalanine or tryptophan. D genes are given only for firm matches.

j_call d_call v_call cdr3_nt cdr3_aa
TRBJ1-2 . TRBV28 TGTGCCAACCCTACCTCCTTCGACGGGGGGCTCACCTGGGGCTACACCTTC CANPTSFDGGLTWGYTF
TRBJ2-3 TRBD2 TRBV28 TGTGCCAGCTCCCCGGGGGGGCAGAGGAAAGATACGCAGTATTTT CASSPGGQRKDTQYF
TRBJ2-1 TRBD2 TRBV9 TGTGCCAGCAGCGTAGTTTCTAGCGGGGGGGAGGGTGAGCAGTTCTTC CASSVVSSGGEGEQFF
TRBJ1-4 . TRBV10-3 TGTGCCATCAGTGCAGGAACTAATGAAAAACTGTTTTTT CAISAGTNEKLFF
TRBJ1-5 TRBD1 TRBV4-1 TGCGCCAGCAGCCAAGATCCCCTAGGGACAGATCAGCCCCAGCATTTT CASSQDPLGTDQPQHF
TRBJ2-1 . TRBV2 TGTGCCAGCTCTAGACTCTCCTCCTACAATGAGCAGTTCTTC CASSRLSSYNEQFF
TRBJ2-2 . TRBV6-4 TGTGCCAGCAGTGACTCTCCAGGGACCGGGGAGCTGTTTTTT CASSDSPGTGELFF
TRBJ1-2 . TRBV7-9 TGTGCCAGCAGCCGCACCCGGCAGGCCTATGGCTACACCTTC CASSRTRQAYGYTF
TRBJ1-2 TRBD1 TRBV19 TGTGCCAGTAGTACGCGCCGCACAGGGGTCAGGGGCTACACCTTC CASSTRRTGVRGYTF
TRBJ2-2 . TRBV4-1 TGCGCCAGCAGCCAACCTCTTTTACGGGCCGGGGAGCTGTTTTTT CASSQPLLRAGELFF
TRBJ1-5 . TRBV4-1 TGCGCCAGCAGCCAAGTAATGGCGGGCAATCAGCCCCAGCATTTT CASSQVMAGNQPQHF
TRBJ1-5 . TRBV6-5 TGTGCCAGCAGTTACAACAGTTTTAGCAATCAGCCCCAGCATTTT CASSYNSFSNQPQHF
TRBJ2-7 TRBD1 TRBV29-1 TGCAGCGTTGGGGGACAGGGGAAACACGAGCAGTACTTC CSVGGQGKHEQYF
TRBJ2-1 TRBD1 TRBV9 TGTGCCAGCCACAGTGAGGACAGGGGTTACAATGAGCAGTTCTTC CASHSEDRGYNEQFF
TRBJ2-1 TRBD2 TRBV19 TGTGCCAGTAGTCCGATGGCGGGGGAAAACAATGAGCAGTTCTTC CASSPMAGENNEQFF
TRBJ1-6 . TRBV28 TGTGCCAGCGGTCCCCCTGGGCCGAGAAATTCACCCCTCCACTTT CASGPPGPRNSPLHF
TRBJ2-3 TRBD2 TRBV7-6 TGTGCCAGCAGCTTAGGACTAGCGGGGGCCGGAGTGAGAGATACGCAGTATTTT CASSLGLAGAGVRDTQYF
TRBJ1-3 . TRBV7-6 TGTGCCAGCAGCCCCTACCCACAGGGCCCCTCTGGAAACACCATATATTTT CASSPYPQGPSGNTIYF
TRBJ2-3 . TRBV27 TGTGCCAGCAGCCCCGCGGGCACCACAGATACGCAGTATTTT CASSPAGTTDTQYF
TRBJ1-3 TRBD1 TRBV5-1 TGCGCCAGCAGCCAAGGGGACAGTCGAGGAAACACCATATATTTT CASSQGDSRGNTIYF
TRBJ2-1 TRBD2 TRBV6-5 TGTGCCAGCAGTTACTATAGCGGGGGGGAAAATGAGCAGTTCTTC CASSYYSGGENEQFF
TRBJ2-7 . TRBV7-2 TGTGCCAGCAGCCGCACTACACTGACCTCCTACGAGCAGTACTTC CASSRTTLTSYEQYF
TRBJ2-3 TRBD2 TRBV27 TGTGCCAGCAGTTGGGTGCGGGGGGGTGACACAGATACGCAGTATTTT CASSWVRGGDTDTQYF
TRBJ2-2 . TRBV27 TGTGCCACCCAGAGCGGTTTGAACACCGGGGAGCTGTTTTTT CATQSGLNTGELFF
TRBJ2-3 TRBD2 TRBV4-3 TGCGCCAGCAGCCAAGATAAGCTAGCGGGGAGAGATACGCAGTATTTT CASSQDKLAGRDTQYF
TRBJ2-2 . TRBV23-1 TGCGCCAGCAGTCACAGCGGGGAGCTGTTTTTT CASSHSGELFF
TRBJ2-3 TRBD1 TRBV19 TGTGCCAGTAGTATTCAGGGGGCCACCCTTCGCACAGATACGCAGTATTTT CASSIQGATLRTDTQYF
TRBJ2-5 . TRBV7-3 TGTGCCAGCAGCTTGCAGGAAGAGACCCAGTACTTC CASSLQEETQYF
TRBJ2-7 . TRBV7-9 TGTGCCAGCAGCCCACGGGGGACGCGGAGCTCCTACGAGCAGTACTTC CASSPRGTRSSYEQYF
TRBJ2-7 TRBD2 TRBV4-2 TGTGCCAGCAGCACGGACCTAGCGGGGGGGTCCTCCTACGAGCAGTACTTC CASSTDLAGGSSYEQYF
TRBJ2-5 . TRBV5-1 TGCGCCAGCAGCTTGCGTCGGGGGGCGGAGGAGACCCAGTACTTC CASSLRRGAEETQYF
TRBJ2-5 . TRBV6-4 TGTGCCAGCAGTGAAAGGGGAGGGGGAGAGACCCAGTACTTC CASSERGGGETQYF
TRBJ1-5 . TRBV4-1 TGCGCCAGCAGCCAAGATTCGGTTAGACAGCCCCAGCATTTT CASSQDSVRQPQHF
TRBJ2-2 TRBD2 TRBV5-1 TGCGCCAGCAACCCAGGGCTAGCGGGGAACACCGGGGAGCTGTTTTTT CASNPGLAGNTGELFF
TRBJ1-5 . TRBV11-3 TGTGCCAGCAGCTGGGCTCAGGGGTTTAGCAATCAGCCCCAGCATTTT CASSWAQGFSNQPQHF
TRBJ1-1 . TRBV5-1 TGCGCCAGCAGCTTGCGGGGAGGAGTCACTGAAGCTTTCTTT CASSLRGGVTEAFF
TRBJ2-1 TRBD2 TRBV7-3 TGTGCCAGCAGCCCTACTAGCGGGGGGGTCAATGAGCAGTTCTTC CASSPTSGGVNEQFF
TRBJ1-1 TRBD1 TRBV27 TGTGCCAGCAGTTCAAGACAGGGCCTGAGGGGCACTGAAGCTTTCTTT CASSSRQGLRGTEAFF
TRBJ2-7 TRBD2 TRBV11-2 TGTGCCAGCAGCTTAGGACTAGCGGACTCCTACGAGCAGTACTTC CASSLGLADSYEQYF
TRBJ2-5 . TRBV5-6 TGTGCCAGCAGCTCCGTGGCAGGGGTTAGGGAGACCCAGTACTTC CASSSVAGVRETQYF
TRBJ1-2 . TRBV15 TGTGCCACCAGCAAGACCCTAACTACCTATGGCTACACCTTC CATSKTLTTYGYTF
TRBJ2-3 TRBD2 TRBV9 TGTGCCAGCAGCGCCAGAGGCGGGGGGGAGGCAGATACGCAGTATTTT CASSARGGGEADTQYF
TRBJ2-1 TRBD2 TRBV5-6 TGTGCCAGCAGCTTGGTGACTAGCGGGGGGGACAATGAGCAGTTCTTC CASSLVTSGGDNEQFF
TRBJ2-4 TRBD1 TRBV4-2 TGTGCCAGCAGCCCCACGACAGGGGAAGGGATAGCCAAAAACATTCAGTACTTC CASSPTTGEGIAKNIQYF
TRBJ2-7 TRBD2 TRBV11-2 TGTGCCAGCAGCCCCCTTATGTCGGGGGGGTCCTACGAGCAGTACTTC CASSPLMSGGSYEQYF